This T cell receptor (beta chain) was profiled in a study of spatial heterogeneity in lung cancer. Study details: Beta-chain sequences were consistently detected more often than alpha-chain sequences.

The CDR3 runs to 16 residues. Trimming stripped 5 bases from V and 3 bases from J, with 20 bases between. The V gene's germline CDR1 is MNHEY and CDR2 SMNVEV (reference sequence). The library protocol tagged each TCR cDNA with a unique molecular identifier. TCRdb redid the calling of the 5' RACE reads with MiXCR, one entry per CDR3 protein. The table records roughly 3,000 distinct CDR3 sequences, roughly 18% of them present only once. Time point defined: sample taken at primary tumor resection. Samples came from some 73 TRACERx patients with untreated early-stage lung cancer. By share of the sample, this clonotype is medium-sized.

The source of this sequence is a male donor with early-stage non-small cell lung cancer. Material: normal lung tissue next to the tumor, obtained at surgery. V gene TRBV27 combines with J gene TRBJ2-7; TRBD1 is a possible D gene (6 bases). This CDR3 reads CASSPTPGHDLYEQYF. The CDR3 nucleotides read TGTGCCAGCAGTCCAACCCCGGGACATGACCTCTACGAGCAGTACTTC.